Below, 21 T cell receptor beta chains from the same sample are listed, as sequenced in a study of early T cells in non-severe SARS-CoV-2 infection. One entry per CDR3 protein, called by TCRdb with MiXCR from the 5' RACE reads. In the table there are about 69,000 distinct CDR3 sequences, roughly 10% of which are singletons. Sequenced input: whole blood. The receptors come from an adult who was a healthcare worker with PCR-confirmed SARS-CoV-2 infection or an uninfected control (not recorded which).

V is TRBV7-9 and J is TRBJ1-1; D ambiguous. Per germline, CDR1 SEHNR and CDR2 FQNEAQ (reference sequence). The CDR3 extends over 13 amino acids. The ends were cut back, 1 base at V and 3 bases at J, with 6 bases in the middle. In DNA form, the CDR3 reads TGTGCCAGCAGCTTAGTTTCGTACACTGAAGCTTTCTTT. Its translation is CASSLVSYTEAFF. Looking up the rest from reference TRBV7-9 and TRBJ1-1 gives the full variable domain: DTGVSQNPRHKITKRGQNVTFRCDPISEHNRLYWYRQTLGQGPEFLTYFQNEAQLEKSRLLSDRFSAERPKGSFSTLEIQRTEQGDSAMYLCASSLVSYTEAFFGQGTRLTVV.

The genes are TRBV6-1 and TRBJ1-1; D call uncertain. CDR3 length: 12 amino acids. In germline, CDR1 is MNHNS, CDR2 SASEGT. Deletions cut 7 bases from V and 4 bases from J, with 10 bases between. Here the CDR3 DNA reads TGTGCCAGCATGGCGGCGGGCACTGAAGCTTTCTTT. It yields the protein CASMAAGTEAFF.

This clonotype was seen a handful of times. CDR3 in DNA: TGTGCCAGCAGCCCCCGGGACAGGGCCTTTCGTCACGAGCAGTACTTC. This codes for CASSPRDRAFRHEQYF. The chain carries TRBV7-2 and TRBJ2-7; 9 nucleotides align to TRBD1. Germline-derived CDR1 and CDR2 are SGHTA and FQGNSA. The V and J ends lost 5 bases and 5 bases, in that order; junction bases with no gene match: 13. The CDR3 is 16 residues long.

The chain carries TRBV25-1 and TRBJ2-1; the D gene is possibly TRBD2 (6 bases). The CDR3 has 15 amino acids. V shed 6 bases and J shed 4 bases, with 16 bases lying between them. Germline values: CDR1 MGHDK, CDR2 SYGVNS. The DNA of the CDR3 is TGTGCCAGCAGAGAAGGCGGGGAATATTACAATGAGCAGTTCTTC. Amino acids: CASREGGEYYNEQFF.

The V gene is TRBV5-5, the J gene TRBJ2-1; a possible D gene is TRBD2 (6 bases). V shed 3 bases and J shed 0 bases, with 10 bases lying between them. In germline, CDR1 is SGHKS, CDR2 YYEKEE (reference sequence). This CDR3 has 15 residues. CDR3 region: CASSWDSPSYNEQFF. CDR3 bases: TGTGCCAGCAGCTGGGACTCCCCCTCCTACAATGAGCAGTTCTTC.

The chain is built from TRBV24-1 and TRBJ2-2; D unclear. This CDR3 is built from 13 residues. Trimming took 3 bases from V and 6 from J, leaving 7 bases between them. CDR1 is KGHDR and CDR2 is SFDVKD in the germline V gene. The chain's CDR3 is CATSDTHPGELFF. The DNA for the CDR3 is TGTGCCACCAGTGATACGCATCCCGGGGAGCTGTTTTTT.

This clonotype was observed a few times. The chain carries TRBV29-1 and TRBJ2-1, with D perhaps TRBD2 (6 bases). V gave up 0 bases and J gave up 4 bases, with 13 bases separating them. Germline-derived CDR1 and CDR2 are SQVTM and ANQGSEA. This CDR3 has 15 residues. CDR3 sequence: CSVEDLASRYNEQFF. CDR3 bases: TGCAGCGTTGAAGACCTAGCGTCTCGGTACAATGAGCAGTTCTTC.

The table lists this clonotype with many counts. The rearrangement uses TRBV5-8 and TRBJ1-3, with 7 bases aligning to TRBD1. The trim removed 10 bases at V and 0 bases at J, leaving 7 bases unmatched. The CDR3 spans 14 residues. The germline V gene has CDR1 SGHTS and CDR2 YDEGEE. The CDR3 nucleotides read TGTGCCTCCCAGGGGGGCTACTCTGGAAACACCATATATTTT. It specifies CASQGGYSGNTIYF.

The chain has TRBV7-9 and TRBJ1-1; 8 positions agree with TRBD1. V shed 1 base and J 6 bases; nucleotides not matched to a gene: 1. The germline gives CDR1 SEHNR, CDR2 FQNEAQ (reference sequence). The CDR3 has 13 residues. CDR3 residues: CASSLETGAEAFF. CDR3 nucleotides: TGTGCCAGCAGCTTAGAGACAGGGGCTGAAGCTTTCTTT.

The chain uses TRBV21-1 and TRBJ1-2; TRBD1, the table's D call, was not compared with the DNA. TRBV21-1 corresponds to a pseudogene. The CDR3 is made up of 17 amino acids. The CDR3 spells CASSKDKKNRVRYGYTF. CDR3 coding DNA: TGTGCCAGCAGCAAAGACAAAAAAAACAGGGTCCGGTATGGCTACACCTTC.

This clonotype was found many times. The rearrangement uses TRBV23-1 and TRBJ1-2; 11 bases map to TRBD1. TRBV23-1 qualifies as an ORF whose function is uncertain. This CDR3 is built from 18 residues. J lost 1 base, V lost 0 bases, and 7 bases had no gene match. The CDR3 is CASSQSWTGGKSNYGYTF. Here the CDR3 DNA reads TGCGCCAGCAGTCAATCCTGGACAGGGGGCAAGAGTAACTATGGCTACACCTTC.

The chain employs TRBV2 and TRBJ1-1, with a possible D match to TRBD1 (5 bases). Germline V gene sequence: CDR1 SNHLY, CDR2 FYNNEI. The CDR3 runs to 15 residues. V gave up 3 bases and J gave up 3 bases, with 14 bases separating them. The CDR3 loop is CASSDRVRRDTEAFF. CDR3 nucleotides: TGTGCCAGCAGTGACAGGGTCCGGAGGGACACTGAAGCTTTCTTT.

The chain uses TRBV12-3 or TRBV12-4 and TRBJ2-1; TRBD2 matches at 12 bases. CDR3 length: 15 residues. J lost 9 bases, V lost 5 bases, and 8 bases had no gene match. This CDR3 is CASSPLTSGSSEQFF. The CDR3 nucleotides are TGTGCCAGCAGTCCCTTGACTAGCGGGAGTTCTGAGCAGTTCTTC.

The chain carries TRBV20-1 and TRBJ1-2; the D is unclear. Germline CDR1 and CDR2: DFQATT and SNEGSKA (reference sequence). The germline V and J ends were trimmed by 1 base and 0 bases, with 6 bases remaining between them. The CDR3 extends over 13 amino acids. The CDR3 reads CSARGNSNYGYTF. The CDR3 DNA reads TGCAGTGCTAGAGGCAATTCTAACTATGGCTACACCTTC.

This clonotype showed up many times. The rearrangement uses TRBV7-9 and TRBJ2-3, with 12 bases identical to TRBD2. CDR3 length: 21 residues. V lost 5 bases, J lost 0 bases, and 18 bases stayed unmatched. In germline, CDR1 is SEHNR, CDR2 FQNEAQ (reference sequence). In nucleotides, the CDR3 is TGTGCCAGCAGCAAGCTGCCGATGCAAAGCGGACTAGCGGGAAGCACAGATACGCAGTATTTT. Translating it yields CASSKLPMQSGLAGSTDTQYF.

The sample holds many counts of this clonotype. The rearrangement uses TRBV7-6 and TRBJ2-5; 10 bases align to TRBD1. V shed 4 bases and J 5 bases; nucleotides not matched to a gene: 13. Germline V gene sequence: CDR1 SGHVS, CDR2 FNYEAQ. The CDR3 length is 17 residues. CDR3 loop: CASSWGSGTGAMETQYF. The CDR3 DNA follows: TGTGCCAGCAGCTGGGGAAGTGGGACAGGGGCGATGGAGACCCAGTACTTC.

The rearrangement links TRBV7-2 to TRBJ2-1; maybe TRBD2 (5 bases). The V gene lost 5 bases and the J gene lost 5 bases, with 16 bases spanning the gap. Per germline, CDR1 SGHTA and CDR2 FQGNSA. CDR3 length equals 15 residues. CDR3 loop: CASSPHGRAHNEQFF. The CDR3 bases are TGTGCCAGCAGCCCCCATGGGCGGGCGCACAATGAGCAGTTCTTC.

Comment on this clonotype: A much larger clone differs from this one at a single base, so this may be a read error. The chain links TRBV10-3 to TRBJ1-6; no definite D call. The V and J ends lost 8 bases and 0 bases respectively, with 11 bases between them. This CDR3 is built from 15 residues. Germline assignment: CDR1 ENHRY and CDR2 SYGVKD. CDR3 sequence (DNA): TGTGCCATCGGTCCAGGCCTCTCCTATAATTCACCCCTCCACTTT. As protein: CAIGPGLSYNSPLHF.

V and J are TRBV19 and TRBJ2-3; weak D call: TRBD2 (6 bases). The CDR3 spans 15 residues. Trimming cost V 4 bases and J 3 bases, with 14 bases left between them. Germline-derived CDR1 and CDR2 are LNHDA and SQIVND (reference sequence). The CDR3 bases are TGTGCCAGTAGTAAGGGACTTCCAGGGACAGATACGCAGTATTTT. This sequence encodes CASSKGLPGTDTQYF.

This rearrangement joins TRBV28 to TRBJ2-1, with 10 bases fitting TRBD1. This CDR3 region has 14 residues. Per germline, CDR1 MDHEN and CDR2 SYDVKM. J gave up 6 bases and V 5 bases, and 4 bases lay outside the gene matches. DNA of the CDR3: TGTGCCAGCAGTGACAGGGGGCCCCTCAATGAGCAGTTCTTC. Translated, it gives CASSDRGPLNEQFF.

CDR3 in amino acids: CASSSSGDYEQYF. CDR3 DNA sequence: TGTGCCAGCAGCTCAAGCGGGGACTACGAGCAGTACTTC. This chain connects TRBV27 to TRBJ2-7; 7 nucleotides agree with TRBD2. V lost 6 bases, J lost 3 bases, and 5 bases stayed unmatched. There are 13 residues in the CDR3. Per the germline V gene, CDR1 is MNHEY and CDR2 is SMNVEV (reference sequence).